The 24 T cell receptor beta chains given below trace back to one sample, sequenced in a study of T cells in tuberculosis. After thawing and overnight rest, PBMC were stained with GMM-loaded CD1B tetramer, viability dye and anti-CD3 for sorting. CD1B tetramers were loaded with Rhodococcus equi-derived C32 glucose monomycolate. Sequencing used immunoSEQ multiplex PCR; TCRdb keeps in-frame clones, though not all of them. Altogether around 60,000 clones are present, about 86% being singletons, with the ten largest covering 9.5% to 15%. Sequences were obtained from CD1b-GMM tetramer-negative cells sorted from PBMCs. Receptors originate from an adult woman with latent tuberculosis.

The J gene is TRBJ1-2, the V gene TRBV7-2; D ambiguous. The germline V gene has CDR1 SGHTA and CDR2 FQGNSA. The CDR3 runs to 12 residues. The V end lost 5 bases, the J end lost 3 bases, and 7 bases lay between the germline ends. The CDR3 region has the DNA TGTGCCAGCAGCCTCACGGACTATGGCTACACCTTC. Protein: CASSLTDYGYTF.

The gene calls are TRBV11-3 and TRBJ2-1, with 11 bases matching TRBD2. There are 17 residues in the CDR3. J was trimmed by 1 base and V by 6 bases; bases with no gene match: 8. Germline-derived CDR1 and CDR2 are SGHNT and YENEEA. CDR3 sequence: CASSSLAGGGSYNEQFF. The DNA of the CDR3 is TGTGCCAGCAGTTCGCTAGCGGGGGGCGGTTCCTACAATGAGCAGTTCTTC.

J is TRBJ2-5 and V is TRBV4-1; the D gene is possibly TRBD2 (6 bases). CDR3 length: 18 residues. The V and J ends lost 0 bases and 1 base respectively, with 18 bases between them. Germline V gene lookup returns CDR1 MGHRA and CDR2 YSYEKL. The CDR3 loop reads CASSQEGGSPHTQETQYF. The CDR3 DNA reads as TGCGCCAGCAGCCAAGAAGGAGGGTCGCCACACACCCAAGAGACCCAGTACTTC.

The rearrangement uses TRBV15 and TRBJ2-7, with TRBD1 matching over 11 bases. This CDR3 region has 19 residues. The junction had 17 bases not matched to a gene; V was cut back by 0 bases and J by 7 bases. Germline V gene data show CDR1 as LNHNV and CDR2 as YYDKDF (reference sequence). CDR3 sequence: CATSRDPFSLGQGAGEQYF. CDR3 coding DNA: TGTGCCACCAGCAGAGATCCCTTTAGCCTCGGACAGGGGGCGGGGGAGCAGTACTTC.

The chain carries TRBV12-5 and TRBJ1-1, with D unresolved. V lost 1 base and J lost 4, with 7 bases in between. This CDR3 has 13 residues. The germline gives CDR1 LGHNT, CDR2 FRNRAP. The CDR3 region has the DNA TGTGCTAGTGGTTTGGGCGTCACCACTGAAGCTTTCTTT. Encoded protein: CASGLGVTTEAFF.

The V and J genes are TRBV11-1 and TRBJ2-1; 7 positions agree with TRBD2. Trimming took 4 bases from V and 0 from J; bases not matched to a gene: 3. From germline, CDR1 is SGHAT and CDR2 FQDESV (reference sequence). This CDR3 spans 15 amino acids. In DNA, the CDR3 is TGTGCCAGCAGCTCCAGGACTAGCTCCTACAATGAGCAGTTCTTC. This sequence encodes CASSSRTSSYNEQFF.

This clone appeared a few times. The V gene is TRBV30, the J gene TRBJ1-5, with TRBD1 matching 8 bases. The CDR3 runs 16 residues. The V gene's germline CDR1 is GTSNPN and CDR2 SVGIG (reference sequence). V shed 0 bases, J shed 7 bases, and the junction held 11 bases outside the gene matches. The DNA of the CDR3 is TGTGCCTGGAGTGTAAGTGACAGGGGAATGTGGCAGCCCCAGCATTTT. Translated: CAWSVSDRGMWQPQHF.

V gene TRBV18 combines with J gene TRBJ2-7; perhaps TRBD1 as D (6 bases). Germline lookup yields CDR1 KGHSH and CDR2 LQKENI. V was shortened by 5 bases and J by 6 bases, with 17 bases between the two germline ends. This CDR3 has 14 residues. Written as DNA, the CDR3 is TGTGCCAGCTCAGAACTACGGACAGTTGTCGAGCAGTACTTC. The encoded protein is CASSELRTVVEQYF. Filled out from reference TRBV18 and TRBJ2-7, the complete variable domain reads NAGVMQNPRHLVRRRGQEARLRCSPMKGHSHVYWYRQLPEEGLKFMVYLQKENIIDESGMPKERFSAEFPKEGPSILRIQQVVRGDSAAYFCASSELRTVVEQYFGPGTRLTVT.

The gene calls are TRBV2 and TRBJ2-5; perhaps TRBD1 as D (7 bases). Germline CDR1 SNHLY, CDR2 FYNNEI. The CDR3 extends over 15 amino acids. Trimming took off 1 base at V and 4 bases at J, with 13 bases between the two ends. Written as DNA, the CDR3 is TGTGCCAGCAGTGAAGTCAGGGGGGCTGGAGAGACCCAGTACTTC. This codes for CASSEVRGAGETQYF.

For the CDR3, the DNA is TGTGCCATCAGCCGCCAAGGGCAGGGGGCAGGGGAGACCCAGTACTTC. Amino acid sequence: CAISRQGQGAGETQYF. The chain couples TRBV10-3 to TRBJ2-5, with 8 nucleotides matching TRBD1. With V trimmed by 6 bases and J by 5 bases, 14 bases remained unmatched. Germline V gives CDR1 ENHRY, CDR2 SYGVKD. This CDR3 region has 16 residues.

The V and J genes are TRBV5-1 and TRBJ2-3; D ambiguous. Germline lookup yields CDR1 SGHRS and CDR2 YFSETQ. V gave up 1 base and J gave up 1 base, with 7 bases separating them. The CDR3 extends over 14 amino acids. CDR3 region: CASSLQYGTDTQYF. In DNA, the CDR3 is TGCGCCAGCAGCTTGCAGTACGGCACAGATACGCAGTATTTT.

This chain connects TRBV5-1 to TRBJ1-1, with 7 bases matching TRBD1. The germline CDR1 and CDR2 sequences are SGHRS and YFSETQ. Unmatched junction bases numbered 12, after V lost 4 bases and J lost 0 bases. The CDR3 loop spans 17 amino acids. The CDR3 nucleotides are TGCGCCAGCAGCATGACCACAGGGGTAAAGATGAACACTGAAGCTTTCTTT. Protein sequence: CASSMTTGVKMNTEAFF.

The CDR3 loop is CASSREGRAIYGYTF. CDR3 DNA sequence: TGCGCCAGCAGCCGCGAGGGTCGCGCCATCTATGGCTACACCTTC. V and J are TRBV5-1 and TRBJ1-2; D gene uncertain. Germline V lookup: CDR1 SGHRS, CDR2 YFSETQ. V was cut by 4 bases and J by 4 bases, with 17 bases left in between. CDR3 length equals 15 residues.

This clone was counted a few times. The chain has TRBV7-7 and TRBJ2-5, with 9 bases that match TRBD1. Per germline, CDR1 SSHAT and CDR2 FNYEAQ (reference sequence). V lost 2 bases to trimming and J lost 3 bases; unmatched junction nucleotides: 7. This CDR3 has 16 amino acids. The CDR3 reads CASSLNKGTGKETQYF. Here the CDR3 DNA reads TGTGCCAGCAGCTTAAACAAGGGGACAGGGAAAGAGACCCAGTACTTC.

The chain joins TRBV5-5 to TRBJ2-3; TRBD1 agrees at 9 bases. V gave up 0 bases and J gave up 0 bases; unmatched junction bases: 2. CDR1 and CDR2 (germline): SGHKS, YYEKEE (reference sequence). The CDR3 has 16 amino acids. The CDR3 sequence is CASSLAGQGSTDTQYF. CDR3 DNA sequence: TGTGCCAGCAGCTTGGCGGGACAGGGTAGCACAGATACGCAGTATTTT.

The V call is TRBV2, the J call TRBJ1-3; tentatively, D is TRBD1 (6 bases). In germline, CDR1 is SNHLY, CDR2 FYNNEI. The length of the CDR3 is 13 residues. Between the trimmed V and J ends, which lost 8 bases and 7 bases, there was a span of 15 bases. In DNA form, the CDR3 reads TGTGCCAGCCGAGACAGGATGGGCAACACCATATATTTT. Its translation is CASRDRMGNTIYF.

This chain uses TRBV29-1 with TRBJ1-4; 8 nucleotides agree with TRBD1. The V segment lost 5 bases and the J segment 6 bases; nucleotides outside the gene matches: 8. This CDR3 is 14 amino acids long. Germline loops: CDR1 SQVTM, CDR2 ANQGSEA. Written as DNA, the CDR3 is TGCAGCGTTCATTCAGGGGGCTACGATGAAAAACTGTTTTTT. Translation gives CSVHSGGYDEKLFF.

This sequence joins TRBV29-1 and TRBJ1-4; D might be TRBD1 (5 bases). V lost 6 bases to trimming and J lost 8 bases, with 13 bases between them. Germline V gene sequence: CDR1 SQVTM, CDR2 ANQGSEA. The CDR3 is 12 amino acids. Written as DNA, the CDR3 is TGCAGCGTGGGGCCGGGGGGGGAAAAACTGTTTTTT. It is translated as CSVGPGGEKLFF.

The rearrangement uses TRBV7-9 and TRBJ2-4; perhaps TRBD2 as D (6 bases). This CDR3 contains 16 residues. V was shortened by 5 bases and J by 1 base, with 15 bases between the two germline ends. Germline values: CDR1 SEHNR, CDR2 FQNEAQ (reference sequence). CDR3 amino acids: CASSPMFAGAKNIQYF. The DNA for the CDR3 is TGTGCCAGCAGCCCCATGTTCGCGGGGGCCAAAAACATTCAGTACTTC.

The CDR3 region is CAWSPLPGNHEQYF. CDR3 DNA sequence: TGTGCCTGGAGTCCACTCCCGGGGAACCACGAGCAGTACTTC. The chain recombines TRBV30 with TRBJ2-7, with D perhaps matching TRBD2 (5 bases). CDR1 GTSNPN and CDR2 SVGIG come from the germline V gene (reference sequence). The CDR3 sequence is 14 residues long. Deletions cut 2 bases from V and 5 bases from J, with 16 bases between.

The CDR3 loop is CASRLDRAEAFF. The CDR3, as DNA: TGTGCCAGCAGACTAGACAGGGCTGAAGCTTTCTTT. This chain connects TRBV2 to TRBJ1-1, with TRBD1 matching over 7 bases. This CDR3 has 12 residues. J lost 6 bases, V lost 6 bases, and 4 bases had no gene match. Germline CDR1 is SNHLY and CDR2 is FYNNEI.

The chain uses TRBV19 and TRBJ1-5; a possible D gene is TRBD1 (6 bases). The CDR3 totals 16 residues. The germline gives CDR1 LNHDA, CDR2 SQIVND (reference sequence). Trimming took 3 bases from V and 4 from J, leaving 16 bases between them. CDR3 DNA: TGTGCCAGTAGTATCTCGGACAGCCTTTTGAATCAGCCCCAGCATTTT. Encoded protein: CASSISDSLLNQPQHF.

The CDR3 here is CASSLRTSGGEETQYF. CDR3 DNA: TGTGCCAGCAGTTTAAGGACTAGCGGGGGGGAAGAGACCCAGTACTTC. The rearrangement joins TRBV28 to TRBJ2-5; 15 bases are a match to TRBD2. The CDR3 has 16 residues. The germline gives CDR1 MDHEN, CDR2 SYDVKM. The trim removed 2 bases at V and 3 bases at J, leaving 1 base unmatched.

The V and J genes are TRBV27 and TRBJ2-1; 9 bases match TRBD1. J gave up 4 bases and V 6 bases, and 10 bases lay outside the gene matches. Germline values: CDR1 MNHEY, CDR2 SMNVEV (reference sequence). This CDR3 comprises 16 residues. The CDR3 bases are TGTGCCAGCAGCCATAAACCGGGACAGGGATACAATGAGCAGTTCTTC. Amino acid sequence: CASSHKPGQGYNEQFF.